This TCR beta chain was identified in a study of blood T cell repertoires in COVID-19 (dated by TCRdb to the early 2020s). Regarding the study in general: The collaborator samples originated in the United States, Italy and Spain and spanned the acute and convalescent phases of COVID-19. Nearly every sample came with metadata listing a de-identified subject ID, COVID-19 status, age in years and sex. The repertoires were released in a freely available public database meant as a resource for research on the immune response to SARS-CoV-2. The material from the prospective study consisted of cDNA or gDNA derived from T cells, B-cell-depleted T cells, or PBMCs. Where available, HLA class I and class II types were obtained from metadata supplied by the sample provider rather than from assay-based typing. Subjects who had been exposed to COVID-19, were actively infected with it, or had recovered from it provided the deeply sampled blood TCRbeta repertoires that made up the dataset. Samples were obtained from the ongoing ImmuneRACE study (first 160 participants) and from over 1,000 subjects provided by 6 global collaborators. Here is what the overall study found, with its caveats: Clinical and demographic metadata were provided uncurated, with the amount varying by source and participant.

From the cysteine through the phenylalanine, the CDR3 covers 13 amino acids. The sequence is cut down to CDR3 DNA, 39 bases in frame from base 1. V ends up 5 bases short and J 8 bases short, with an unmatched junction base count of 5. The germline V gene supplies CDR1 MNHEY and CDR2 SVGAGI. This clone was seen once. Its antigen specificity is not known. Per-base quality was not reported, and no clone a single base away is much larger than it. At one collaborating source in Seattle, patients were enrolled during active infection and were followed longitudinally through the course of disease. Each collaborating institution followed its own protocols to collect whole blood in K2EDTA tubes. For TCRbeta analysis, collaborators shipped samples as frozen whole blood, isolated PBMCs, or DNA extracted from either of those sample types. The immunoSEQ Assay, a bias-controlled multiplex PCR, was used to amplify TCRbeta CDR3 regions from genomic DNA. Per the authors' processing: Within the assay, amplification of reference gene primers was used to estimate how many nucleated cells each sample contained. To quantify the absolute abundance of each unique TCRbeta CDR3 rearrangement, sequence reads were collapsed and filtered. Productive Simpson clonality was computed per sample as the square root of Simpson's diversity index over productive rearrangements. TCRdb's version of the immuneACCESS table is confined to in-frame rearrangements and falls short of the full clone set. An unresolved V gene accounts for under half of the shortfall where checked; the remainder is of unknown origin. V, J and clone size reflect that table, while D and trimming were determined from the DNA. Within this sample are about 300,000 clones, with roughly 89% of them counted one time only. 1.8% of the sample is in the top ten clones.

Sequencing input: peripheral blood. In this chain, TRBV6-5 is recombined with TRBJ1-2, with TRBD1 matching 10 junction bases. The source is a woman aged 25 to 39 with COVID-19, enrolled during active disease. CDR3 loop: CASSRGTGAGYTF. The DNA sequence is given as TGTGCCAGCAGTCGAGGGACAGGGGCCGGCTACACCTTC.